Listed below are T cell receptor beta chains from one sample, sequenced in a study of PD-1 blockade in classical Hodgkin lymphoma. Measured with immunoSEQ multiplex PCR; TCRdb has only the in-frame clones, and not every one. The sample yields roughly 29,000 clones, roughly 85% seen once. The source was CD4+ T cells from blood, collected before the fourth cycle of nivolumab. The receptors derive from a human donor with classical Hodgkin lymphoma. The CDR3 runs from the conserved cysteine through the conserved F or W. D genes are given only for firm matches. Size tells how often a clone was seen (once, few, many) or the class of an expanded clone, and some rows leave it out.

d_gene	abundance	v_gene	j_gene	CDR3aa	CDR3nt
TRBD1	few	TRBV6-5	TRBJ1-2	CASSYQGANGYTF	TGTGCCAGCAGTTACCAGGGGGCCAATGGCTACACCTTC
TRBD1	.	TRBV27	TRBJ1-1	CASSLTGETEAFF	TGTGCCAGCAGTTTAACAGGGGAGACTGAAGCTTTCTTT
TRBD1	.	TRBV15	TRBJ2-4	CATSNPDRGRDIQYF	TGTGCCACCAGCAACCCCGACAGGGGGAGGGACATTCAGTACTTC
.	once	TRBV7-6	TRBJ2-5	CASSLPPRGDGETQYF	TGTGCCAGCAGCTTACCGCCCAGGGGGGATGGGGAGACCCAGTACTTC
TRBD2	.	TRBV6-1	TRBJ2-5	CASSGSGRAFVETQYF	TGTGCCAGCAGTGGAAGCGGGAGGGCCTTTGTGGAGACCCAGTACTTC
.	large	TRBV7-9	TRBJ2-1	CASSLGGLRRDEQFF	TGTGCCAGCAGCTTAGGTGGCTTACGCCGGGATGAGCAGTTCTTC
.	.	TRBV10-3	TRBJ2-7	CAISGGDHEQYF	TGTGCCATCAGTGGGGGGGATCACGAGCAGTACTTC
.	.	TRBV18	TRBJ2-3	CASSPSTDTQYF	TGTGCCAGCTCACCCAGCACAGATACGCAGTATTTT
TRBD1	.	TRBV4-3	TRBJ1-1	CASSQAGTGHTEAFF	TGCGCCAGCAGCCAAGCCGGGACAGGCCACACTGAAGCTTTCTTT
.	.	TRBV6-1	TRBJ1-5	CASIPPDSYNQPQHF	TGTGCCAGCATTCCCCCGGACAGTTACAATCAGCCCCAGCATTTT
.	few	TRBV6-1	TRBJ2-7	CASEYGGSNYEQYF	TGTGCCAGCGAGTATGGTGGCAGTAACTACGAGCAGTACTTC
TRBD1	.	TRBV5-1	TRBJ2-1	CASSESETGYGEQFF	TGCGCCAGCAGTGAATCCGAGACAGGGTACGGTGAGCAGTTCTTC
TRBD1	once	TRBV12-5	TRBJ2-5	CASGSRDRGPSETQYF	TGTGCTAGTGGGTCCCGGGACAGGGGTCCCTCAGAGACCCAGTACTTC
.	.	TRBV15	TRBJ2-7	CATSRVGAYEQYF	TGTGCCACCAGCAGAGTGGGGGCCTACGAGCAGTACTTC
.	.	TRBV10-2	TRBJ1-5	CASSGSTGNQPQHF	TGCGCCAGCAGTGGCTCAACAGGGAATCAGCCCCAGCATTTT
TRBD2	.	TRBV4-1	TRBJ2-5	CASSLLAGIETQYF	TGCGCCAGCAGCCTACTAGCGGGAATCGAGACCCAGTACTTC
.	.	TRBV5-1	TRBJ2-6	CASSPGLTGGANVLTF	TGCGCCAGCAGCCCGGGACTGACGGGGGGGGCCAACGTCCTGACTTTC
.	.	TRBV27	TRBJ2-7	CASSSWDARPYEQYF	TGTGCCAGCAGTTCTTGGGACGCCCGGCCCTACGAGCAGTACTTC
TRBD1	.	TRBV5-4	TRBJ1-5	CASSMGGQGNQPQHF	TGTGCCAGCAGCATGGGGGGACAGGGGAATCAGCCCCAGCATTTT
.	few	TRBV9	TRBJ2-2	CASSRGRVGTGELFF	TGTGCCAGCAGCCGGGGGCGGGTCGGCACCGGGGAGCTGTTTTTT
.	.	TRBV27	TRBJ2-7	CASSSSPGPPYEQYF	TGTGCCAGCAGTTCGTCACCGGGACCCCCCTACGAGCAGTACTTC
.	.	TRBV7-6	TRBJ1-1	CASSLGENTEAFF	TGTGCCAGCAGCTTAGGGGAGAACACTGAAGCTTTCTTT
.	.	TRBV11-1	TRBJ2-1	CASSLAAREQFF	TGTGCCAGCAGCTTAGCGGCTAGGGAGCAGTTCTTC